The 8 T cell receptor beta chains presented below share a single source sample, sequenced in a study of breast tumors, draining lymph nodes, adjacent tissues. TCRdb reanalysed the multiplex PCR reads using MiXCR and keeps one entry per CDR3 protein. The sample includes approximately 250,000 distinct CDR3 sequences, under 35% seen only once; the top ten take 3% to 4%. The lymph nodes were axillary draining lymph nodes from breast cancer patients. The sample was axillary lymph node tissue. All receptors derive from a female donor with breast cancer. Some clones in this sample may be carry-over from other donors' samples.

The table lists this clonotype with many counts. J is TRBJ2-2 and V is TRBV12-3 or TRBV12-4; D is uncertain. Deletions cut 5 bases from V and 4 bases from J, with 8 bases between. There are 13 residues in the CDR3. The CDR3 sequence: CASSLGFTGELFF. DNA of the CDR3: TGTGCCAGCAGTCTAGGGTTCACCGGGGAGCTGTTTTTT.

The genes are TRBV24-1 and TRBJ2-2; the match to TRBD2 covers 8 bases. The CDR3 length is 16 residues. V trimming: 9 bases; J trimming: 3 bases; junction bases outside the gene matches: 11. In germline, CDR1 is KGHDR, CDR2 SFDVKD. For the CDR3, the DNA is TGTGCCACCGGTGGCGTAGCGGGGACCTACACCGGGGAGCTGTTTTTT. It is translated as CATGGVAGTYTGELFF.

The chain joins TRBV12-5 to TRBJ1-4, with D possibly being TRBD1 (5 bases). In germline, CDR1 is LGHNT, CDR2 FRNRAP. The CDR3 is 18 residues long. Trimming shortened V by 3 bases and J by 6 bases, and 23 bases separated the two germline ends. This CDR3 reads CASGFTPRTVLGDEKLFF. CDR3 DNA: TGTGCTAGTGGTTTCACCCCAAGGACGGTCTTGGGGGATGAAAAACTGTTTTTT.

This clonotype was counted at least ten times. The gene calls are TRBV3-1 and TRBJ1-3, with D possibly being TRBD1 (6 bases). The CDR3 runs 13 residues. Trimming took off 6 bases at V and 8 bases at J, with 14 bases between the two ends. Per the germline V gene, CDR1 is LGHDT and CDR2 is YNNKEL (reference sequence). The CDR3 region has the DNA TGTGCCAGCAGTCCGACCGGGGGCTACACCATATATTTT. This sequence encodes CASSPTGGYTIYF.

This clonotype came up many times. Germline is not matched at one junction end, which may reflect a read error. The chain recombines TRBV7-7 with TRBJ2-2; D not resolved. This CDR3 is built from 14 residues. Germline lookup yields CDR1 SSHAT and CDR2 FNYEAQ (reference sequence). Here the CDR3 reads CASSSHAYTGELFF. CDR3 coding DNA: TGTGCTAGCAGCTCGCATGCATACACCGGGGAGCTGTTTTTT.

This chain joins TRBV12-5 and TRBJ2-2; D gene unclear. CDR1 and CDR2 (germline): LGHNT, FRNRAP. Trimming took off 1 base at V and 3 bases at J, with 15 bases between the two ends. CDR3 length: 17 residues. The CDR3 reads CASGLERRYGYTGELFF. Here the CDR3 DNA reads TGTGCTAGTGGTTTGGAACGGCGTTATGGCTACACCGGGGAGCTGTTTTTT.

In this sample, this clonotype turned up many times. Compared with germline, one end of the junction differs, possibly owing to a read error. This chain joins TRBV6-6 and TRBJ1-5; D remains unclear. The germline V gene encodes CDR1 MNHNY and CDR2 SVGAGI (reference sequence). This CDR3 contains 17 residues. DNA of the CDR3: TGTGCCAGCAGTCACTCCGGGCGGACTTATAGCAATCAGCCCCAGCATTTT. It is translated as CASSHSGRTYSNQPQHF.

The chain carries TRBV7-9 and TRBJ2-3; D possibly matches TRBD1 or TRBD2 (5 bases each). Per germline, CDR1 SEHNR and CDR2 FQNEAQ (reference sequence). This CDR3 has 16 amino acids. With 0 bases removed from V and 4 bases from J, the gap between germline ends came to 14 bases. CDR3 coding DNA: TGTGCCAGCAGCTTAGCCGAGGGGTTGAGCGCAGATACGCAGTATTTT. This encodes CASSLAEGLSADTQYF.